The next 32 T cell receptor beta chains were all read from a single sample in a study of control samples from healthy donors and cancer patients. Some clones are missing from TCRdb's copy, which holds only in-frame ones; the method was immunoSEQ multiplex PCR. The sample contains roughly 38,000 clones, less than 85% of which appear only once. Sequenced material: blood. These receptors were obtained from a man in his 60s in good health.

The V call is TRBV15, the J call TRBJ2-1, with D possibly being TRBD1 (6 bases). The V end lost 3 bases, the J end lost 7 bases, and 13 bases lay between the germline ends. Germline CDR1 and CDR2: LNHNV and YYDKDF (reference sequence). CDR3 length: 14 residues. The chain's CDR3 is CATSSQGRKNEQFF. DNA for the CDR3: TGTGCCACCAGCAGTCAGGGGCGTAAAAATGAGCAGTTCTTC.

This clone was detected once. The chain couples TRBV4-2 to TRBJ1-5; 8 bases fit TRBD1. The CDR3 consists of 15 residues. V was pared by 1 base and J by 6 bases, with 5 bases of the junction left unmatched. Germline V CDR1 and CDR2: LGHNA, YNFKEQ. The CDR3 region is CASSQVQGAVQPQHF. Here the CDR3 DNA reads TGTGCCAGCAGCCAAGTGCAGGGGGCGGTTCAGCCCCAGCATTTT.

The chain joins TRBV4-2 to TRBJ1-1; 9 bases map to TRBD1. The CDR3 runs to 15 residues. Germline values: CDR1 LGHNA, CDR2 YNFKEQ. Trimming removed 3 bases from V and 4 bases from J; junction bases left unmatched: 6. The CDR3 DNA follows: TGTGCCAGCAGCCAGGGACAGGGAAGGGGCACTGAAGCTTTCTTT. As protein: CASSQGQGRGTEAFF.

The chain links TRBV18 to TRBJ2-2, with TRBD1 matching over 7 bases. Per germline, CDR1 KGHSH and CDR2 LQKENI. The CDR3 covers 16 residues. Trimming cost V 8 bases and J 7 bases; bases outside gene matches: 16. CDR3 sequence: CASQPLIQGRDGELFF. In DNA form, the CDR3 reads TGTGCCAGCCAACCCCTAATACAGGGGAGAGACGGGGAGCTGTTTTTT.

The gene calls are TRBV28 and TRBJ1-1, with D possibly matching TRBD1 (6 bases). V dropped 6 bases and J dropped 1 base, with 15 bases sitting between them. The CDR3 sequence is 15 residues long. Germline V CDR1 and CDR2: MDHEN, SYDVKM. Written as DNA, the CDR3 is TGTGCCAGCAGACCTCCCCGGGGGCAGAACACTGAAGCTTTCTTT. It yields the protein CASRPPRGQNTEAFF. Combining the CDR3 with reference TRBV28 and TRBJ1-1 gives the whole variable domain DVKVTQSSRYLVKRTGEKVFLECVQDMDHENMFWYRQDPGLGLRLIYFSYDVKMKEKGDIPEGYSVSREKKERFSLILESASTNQTSMYLCASRPPRGQNTEAFFGQGTRLTVV.

The chain joins TRBV28 to TRBJ1-2; no firm D call. The germline CDR1 and CDR2 sequences are MDHEN and SYDVKM. V lost 7 bases to trimming and J lost 7 bases, with 16 bases between them. The CDR3 runs 13 residues. This CDR3 is CASTQEILLGYTF. The CDR3 nucleotides are TGTGCCAGCACCCAAGAGATCTTACTTGGCTACACCTTC.

The V gene is TRBV27, the J gene TRBJ2-7; 12 nucleotides agree with TRBD2. V lost 6 bases to trimming and J lost 7 bases; unmatched junction nucleotides: 13. Germline CDR1 is MNHEY and CDR2 is SMNVEV (reference sequence). CDR3 length: 16 residues. CDR3 nucleotide sequence: TGTGCCAGCAGATCTTACTCTAGCGGGGGGGTGGGAGAGCAGTACTTC. Amino acids: CASRSYSSGGVGEQYF.

The genes are TRBV10-3 and TRBJ1-1; D remains unclear. Germline CDR1 reads ENHRY; CDR2 reads SYGVKD. V was cut by 3 bases and J by 2 bases, with 7 bases left in between. The CDR3 is made up of 13 amino acids. The CDR3 DNA is TGTGCCATCAGTGACAACAGTAACACTGAAGCTTTCTTT. This gives the protein CAISDNSNTEAFF.

The sample holds one count of this clone. J is TRBJ2-1 and V is TRBV5-4, with 8 bases that match TRBD2. The CDR3 runs to 14 residues. Trimming cost V 4 bases and J 15 bases; bases outside gene matches: 15. Germline loops: CDR1 SGHNT, CDR2 YYREEE (reference sequence). In DNA, the CDR3 is TGTGCCAGCAGCCCCCAGCGGGAGAACCTCGGGCCGTTCTTC. This codes for CASSPQRENLGPFF.

This clone was counted a few times. The chain combines TRBV29-1 with TRBJ1-5; no clear D gene. This CDR3 has 14 amino acids. V was cut by 8 bases and J by 1 base, with 15 bases left in between. The germline CDR1 and CDR2 sequences are SQVTM and ANQGSEA. CDR3 DNA: TGCAGCCCCAACCCGGGGTGGAGCAATCAGCCCCAGCATTTT. Amino acids: CSPNPGWSNQPQHF.

The chain carries TRBV19 and TRBJ2-2; 14 nucleotides match TRBD2. Trimming removed 5 bases from V and 4 bases from J; junction bases left unmatched: 9. This CDR3 spans 18 amino acids. Germline V gives CDR1 LNHDA, CDR2 SQIVND (reference sequence). The CDR3, as DNA: TGTGCCAGTAGTCGCAGACTAGCGGGAGGGAAGGGCACCGGGGAGCTGTTTTTT. Amino acid sequence: CASSRRLAGGKGTGELFF.

The CDR3 bases are TGTGCCAGCAGTTCCCCCGGGGGGGTCACAGATACGCAGTATTTT. This encodes CASSSPGGVTDTQYF. The J gene is TRBJ2-3, the V gene TRBV28; 8 nucleotides line up with TRBD2. The CDR3 runs 15 residues. Trimming cost V 4 bases and J 2 bases; bases outside gene matches: 5. In germline, CDR1 is MDHEN, CDR2 SYDVKM.

Here the CDR3 DNA reads TGTGCCACCAGTGCGGCTAGCGGGAGTGTCGAGCAGTACTTC. Amino acid sequence: CATSAASGSVEQYF. The chain is built from TRBV24-1 and TRBJ2-7, with 10 bases aligning to TRBD2. The CDR3 consists of 14 residues. Looked up from germline, CDR1 is KGHDR and CDR2 is SFDVKD. J was trimmed by 6 bases and V by 5 bases; bases with no gene match: 6.

The V call is TRBV15, the J call TRBJ2-3; D possibly matches TRBD1 or TRBD2 (5 bases each). Trimming cost V 0 bases and J 6 bases, with 7 bases left between them. Germline V lookup: CDR1 LNHNV, CDR2 YYDKDF (reference sequence). The CDR3 length is 13 residues. CDR3 in amino acids: CATSRDWGDTQYF. The DNA for the CDR3 is TGTGCCACCAGCAGAGATTGGGGGGATACGCAGTATTTT.

The V gene is TRBV9, the J gene TRBJ1-2, with D possibly TRBD1 on 6 matching bases. Trimming left V 2 bases short and J 4 bases short, with 15 bases between. The CDR3 totals 15 residues. CDR1 is SGDLS and CDR2 is YYNGEE in the germline V gene. The CDR3 nucleotides read TGTGCCAGCAGCGTCGTTTCAGGGGACTCCTATGGCTACACCTTC. This sequence encodes CASSVVSGDSYGYTF.

The genes are TRBV4-3 and TRBJ2-1; D might be TRBD1 (6 bases). The length of the CDR3 is 15 residues. The V gene's germline CDR1 is LGHNA and CDR2 YSLEER. Trimming shortened V by 0 bases and J by 8 bases, and 14 bases separated the two germline ends. The CDR3, as DNA: TGCGCCAGCAGCCAAGATAAACAGGGCTTCTATGAGCAGTTCTTC. Protein product: CASSQDKQGFYEQFF.

This clone appeared a single time. V and J are TRBV28 and TRBJ1-5; D is uncertain. The length of the CDR3 is 14 residues. The germline V gene encodes CDR1 MDHEN and CDR2 SYDVKM. V was cut by 4 bases and J by 7 bases, with 14 bases left in between. In DNA, the CDR3 is TGTGCCAGCAGTTCCTCGTGGGGAGGACAGCCCCAGCATTTT. Protein: CASSSSWGGQPQHF.

This chain connects TRBV28 to TRBJ2-2; D not resolved. V lost 7 bases, J lost 2 bases, and 8 bases lay in between. Germline assignment: CDR1 MDHEN and CDR2 SYDVKM. This CDR3 contains 13 residues. CDR3 coding DNA: TGTGCCAGCACCAGATTTAACACCGGGGAGCTGTTTTTT. Translated, it gives CASTRFNTGELFF.

This clone has more than one count but fewer than ten. This chain joins TRBV30 and TRBJ1-4; the D gene is possibly TRBD1 (5 bases). V was trimmed by 8 bases and J by 3 bases, leaving 19 bases between them. This CDR3 region has 15 residues. CDR1 and CDR2 (germline): GTSNPN, SVGIG (reference sequence). As DNA, the CDR3 is TGTGCCCGAGGGGCAGGAGGAAGATCTAATGAAAAACTGTTTTTT. This sequence encodes CARGAGGRSNEKLFF. Full variable domain (rest looked up from reference TRBV30 and TRBJ1-4): SQTIHQWPATLVQPVGSPLSLECTVEGTSNPNLYWYRQAAGRGLQLLFYSVGIGQISSEVPQNLSASRPQDRQFILSSKKLLLSDSGFYLCARGAGGRSNEKLFFGSGTQLSVL.

Concerning this clone: This specimen includes other DNA sequences encoding the same CDR3. The J gene is TRBJ1-1, the V gene TRBV12-3 or TRBV12-4; maybe TRBD1 (5 bases). V dropped 3 bases and J dropped 4 bases, with 6 bases sitting between them. The CDR3 runs 12 residues. CDR3 in amino acids: CASSLGVTEAFF. The CDR3 DNA is TGTGCCAGCAGTTTGGGGGTCACTGAAGCTTTCTTT.

The chain has TRBV2 and TRBJ2-7; maybe TRBD1 (5 bases). Germline CDR1 SNHLY, CDR2 FYNNEI. With 3 bases removed from V and 3 bases from J, the gap between germline ends came to 6 bases. CDR3 size: 12 residues. The CDR3, as DNA: TGTGCCAGCAGTGACAGGGTCTACGAGCAGTACTTC. Its translation: CASSDRVYEQYF.

The chain uses TRBV5-5 and TRBJ1-2; possible D gene TRBD1, 6 bases. The CDR3 sequence is 14 residues long. The germline V gene encodes CDR1 SGHKS and CDR2 YYEKEE (reference sequence). V gave up 4 bases and J gave up 2 bases, with 12 bases separating them. As DNA, the CDR3 is TGTGCCAGCAGCCGGGGGAGGGGGAACTATGGCTACACCTTC. Protein product: CASSRGRGNYGYTF.

This sequence joins TRBV10-1 and TRBJ2-3; D remains unclear. V was shortened by 5 bases and J by 4 bases, with 7 bases between the two germline ends. The CDR3 runs to 12 residues. Germline-derived CDR1 and CDR2 are WNHNN and SYGVQD (reference sequence). The CDR3 here is CASSSQADTQYF. DNA for the CDR3: TGCGCCAGCAGTTCTCAGGCAGATACGCAGTATTTT.

The rearrangement links TRBV6-6 to TRBJ1-1, with a weak D call TRBD1 (5 bases). Trimming took 6 bases from V and 1 from J, leaving 15 bases between them. CDR1 and CDR2 from the germline V gene are MNHNY and SVGAGI (reference sequence). The CDR3 loop spans 15 amino acids. Here the CDR3 reads CASRRDGARNTEAFF. The CDR3 coding sequence is TGTGCCAGCAGACGGGACGGCGCTCGGAACACTGAAGCTTTCTTT.

This clone appeared a single time. The rearrangement uses TRBV14 and TRBJ2-3; D possibly corresponds to TRBD2 (6 bases). Deletions cut 4 bases from V and 4 bases from J, with 18 bases between. This CDR3 spans 16 amino acids. CDR1 is SGHDN, CDR2 FVKESK, per germline. CDR3 sequence: CASSLHVGGRSDTQYF. The CDR3 DNA follows: TGTGCCAGCAGCCTACATGTTGGGGGGAGGTCAGATACGCAGTATTTT. Supplemented by reference TRBV14 and TRBJ2-3, the full variable domain reads EAGVTQFPSHSVIEKGQTVTLRCDPISGHDNLYWYRRVMGKEIKFLLHFVKESKQDESGMPNNRFLAERTGGTYSTLKVQPAELEDSGVYFCASSLHVGGRSDTQYFGPGTRLTVL.

The sample holds one count of this clone. This sequence joins TRBV7-9 and TRBJ2-1, with TRBD1 matching over 9 bases. Germline V CDR1 and CDR2: SEHNR, FQNEAQ (reference sequence). Unmatched junction bases numbered 6, after V lost 5 bases and J lost 10 bases. CDR3 length: 13 amino acids. The CDR3 loop is CASSQQGALEQFF. For the CDR3, the DNA is TGTGCCAGCAGCCAACAGGGGGCACTGGAGCAGTTCTTC.

The chain couples TRBV5-3 to TRBJ1-2; the D gene is possibly TRBD1 (5 bases). TRBV5-3 is an ORF, with its function uncertain. The V end was cut by 4 bases, the J end by 2 bases, with 18 bases between. The CDR3 runs 16 residues. The chain's CDR3 is CARSILPGSTNYGYTF. As DNA, the CDR3 is TGTGCCAGAAGCATACTCCCAGGGAGTACGAACTATGGCTACACCTTC.

The J gene is TRBJ1-4, the V gene TRBV18, with 8 positions matching TRBD1. This CDR3 contains 19 residues. J gave up 0 bases and V 4 bases, and 13 bases lay outside the gene matches. CDR1 KGHSH and CDR2 LQKENI come from the germline V gene. CDR3 in DNA: TGTGCCAGCTCACGCGGGACAGGCGCCTCGCTAACAACTAATGAAAAACTGTTTTTT. It is translated as CASSRGTGASLTTNEKLFF.

This chain joins TRBV6-1 and TRBJ2-1; a weak D match, TRBD2 (5 bases). The CDR3 has 16 amino acids. Trimming took off 2 bases at V and 4 bases at J, with 15 bases between the two ends. Germline CDR1 reads MNHNS; CDR2 reads SASEGT. DNA of the CDR3: TGTGCCAGCAGTGAACAGCGGAACGCAAAATACAATGAGCAGTTCTTC. The encoded protein is CASSEQRNAKYNEQFF.

The count of this clone is one. The V call is TRBV19, the J call TRBJ2-3, with 9 bases identical to TRBD2. The CDR3 covers 17 residues. The V and J ends lost 7 bases and 3 bases, in that order; junction bases with no gene match: 14. Germline V gene lookup returns CDR1 LNHDA and CDR2 SQIVND (reference sequence). Here the CDR3 reads CASTPVGGSGSTDTQYF. CDR3 DNA sequence: TGTGCCAGTACCCCCGTAGGAGGTAGCGGGAGTACAGATACGCAGTATTTT.

The CDR3 reads CASSPTSGFPGEQFF. The CDR3 nucleotides read TGTGCCAGCAGCCCGACTAGCGGGTTCCCGGGTGAGCAGTTCTTC. The J gene is TRBJ2-1, the V gene TRBV6-4, with TRBD2 matching over 10 bases. Germline V CDR1 and CDR2: MRHNA, SNTAGT. CDR3 size: 15 residues. With V trimmed by 6 bases and J by 9 bases, 11 bases remained unmatched.

This rearrangement joins TRBV29-1 to TRBJ2-2; 8 bases line up with TRBD1. The J segment lost 5 bases and the V segment lost 4 bases, leaving 6 bases of the junction unmatched. Germline V gene sequence: CDR1 SQVTM, CDR2 ANQGSEA. This CDR3 is built from 14 residues. CDR3 protein: CSVGTGTRTGELFF. Here the CDR3 DNA reads TGCAGCGTTGGGACAGGGACGAGGACCGGGGAGCTGTTTTTT.